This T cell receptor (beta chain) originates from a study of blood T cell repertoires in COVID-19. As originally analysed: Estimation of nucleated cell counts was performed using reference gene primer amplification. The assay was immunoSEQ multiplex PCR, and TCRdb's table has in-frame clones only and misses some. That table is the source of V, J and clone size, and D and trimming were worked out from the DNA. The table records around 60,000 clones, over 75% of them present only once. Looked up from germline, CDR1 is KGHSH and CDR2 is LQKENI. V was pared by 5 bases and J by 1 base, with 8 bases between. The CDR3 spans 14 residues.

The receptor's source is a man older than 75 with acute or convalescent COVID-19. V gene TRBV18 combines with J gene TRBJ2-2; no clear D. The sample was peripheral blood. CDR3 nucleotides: TGTGCCAGCTCAGAATTAGAGAACACCGGGGAGCTGTTTTTT. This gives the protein CASSELENTGELFF.